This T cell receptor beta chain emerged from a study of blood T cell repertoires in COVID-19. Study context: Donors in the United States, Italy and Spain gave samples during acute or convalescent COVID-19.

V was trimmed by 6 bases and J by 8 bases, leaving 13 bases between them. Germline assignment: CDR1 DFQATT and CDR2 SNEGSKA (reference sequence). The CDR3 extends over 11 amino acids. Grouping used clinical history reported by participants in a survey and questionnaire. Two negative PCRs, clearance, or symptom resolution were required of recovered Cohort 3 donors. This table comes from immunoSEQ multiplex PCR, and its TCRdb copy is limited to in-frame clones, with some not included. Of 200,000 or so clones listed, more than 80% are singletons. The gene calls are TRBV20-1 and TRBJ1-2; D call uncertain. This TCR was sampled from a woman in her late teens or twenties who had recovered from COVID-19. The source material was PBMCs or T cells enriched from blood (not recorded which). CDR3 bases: TGCAGTGCCGGCGGCTCTAGGGGCTACACCTTC. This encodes CSAGGSRGYTF.